The clone carrying this T cell receptor beta chain showed up just a few times. This specimen belongs to a study of T-cell reconstitution after alpha-beta-depleted transplantation in children. Molecular barcoding with unique molecular identifiers was used for the TCRbeta library. TCRdb re-analysed the PCR reads in MiXCR, keeping a single row per CDR3 protein. The sample shows about 540,000 distinct CDR3 sequences, 15% to 20% of them seen only once. Germline values: CDR1 SQVTM, CDR2 ANQGSEA. The CDR3 contains 13 residues. Germline trimming cut 6 bases from V and 1 base from J; bases unmatched to any gene: 5.

Sample: PBMCs from the stem cell graft donor, taken from the stem cell graft. This clonotype was obtained from a human donor who donated a stem cell graft to a child with acute lymphoblastic leukemia. The chain uses TRBV29-1 and TRBJ2-5, with 7 bases lining up with TRBD1. This chain's CDR3 is CSVDRDSQETQYF. CDR3 bases: TGCAGCGTGGACCGGGACAGCCAAGAGACCCAGTACTTC.